Presented here are 30 T cell receptor beta chains from one specimen sequenced in a study of monozygotic twins with inflammatory bowel disease. After re-calling the 5' RACE reads, TCRdb lists one entry per CDR3 protein, DNA absent. The ten most abundant clones cover roughly 2.6% of a sample with 300,000 to 450,000 distinct CDR3 sequences. The sequenced sample was blood. These receptors came from a human donor with ulcerative colitis or Crohn's disease, or a healthy co-twin of an affected twin (not recorded which).

The genes are TRBV11-2 and TRBJ2-1; TCRdb reports TRBD1, a call that lacks DNA to check it against. Germline lookup yields CDR1 SGHAT and CDR2 FQNNGV. The CDR3 consists of 15 residues. This CDR3 is CASSISTGYYNEQFF.

The chain joins TRBV7-2 to TRBJ1-1. Germline assignment: CDR1 SGHTA and CDR2 FQGNSA. CDR3 length equals 15 residues. CDR3 residues: CASSLGGSRNTEAFF.

The rearrangement uses TRBV6-5 and TRBJ2-7; the TCRdb call, TRBD1, lacks DNA for checking. The CDR3 length is 13 residues. The germline V gene encodes CDR1 MNHEY and CDR2 SVGAGI. The CDR3 region is CASIPTGGVEQYF.

V usage is TRBV12-3 or TRBV12-4 and J usage is TRBJ2-7; the TCRdb D gene call, TRBD1, has no DNA to confirm it. The CDR3 covers 14 residues. CDR3 amino acids: CASSLSTGGREQYF.

This chain's CDR3 is CASSERAEPDTQYF. The chain uses TRBV5-1 and TRBJ2-3. The CDR3 contains 14 residues. The germline V gene encodes CDR1 SGHRS and CDR2 YFSETQ. Using reference TRBV5-1 and TRBJ2-3 for the parts outside the CDR3, the full variable domain is KAGVTQTPRYLIKTRGQQVTLSCSPISGHRSVSWYQQTPGQGLQFLFEYFSETQRNKGNFPGRFSGRQFSNSRSEMNVSTLELGDSALYLCASSERAEPDTQYFGPGTRLTVL.

This chain links TRBV10-3 with TRBJ1-5; there is no DNA to check the TCRdb D call of TRBD1. The CDR3 loop spans 17 amino acids. Germline V gene data show CDR1 as ENHRY and CDR2 as SYGVKD. CDR3 region: CAISESTGGPSRQPQHF.

V is TRBV19 and J is TRBJ2-1; TCRdb's D gene call, TRBD1, goes unchecked for lack of DNA. CDR1 is LNHDA and CDR2 is SQIVND in the germline V gene (reference sequence). The CDR3 consists of 17 residues. The chain's CDR3 is CASSLPPGASSYNEQFF.

The CDR3 reads CASSRAGAADTQYF. The chain has TRBV6-1 and TRBJ2-3; TCRdb's D gene call, TRBD1, goes unchecked for lack of DNA. This CDR3 is 14 amino acids long. CDR1 and CDR2 (germline): MNHNS, SASEGT.

V and J are TRBV20-1 and TRBJ1-3; TCRdb picks TRBD1, but there is no DNA to check that call. Germline CDR1 reads DFQATT; CDR2 reads SNEGSKA (reference sequence). The CDR3 is 16 residues long. CDR3: CSANPAGTDSGDTIYF.

V and J are TRBV7-9 and TRBJ2-7; absent DNA, TCRdb's TRBD2 call cannot be checked. This CDR3 is built from 14 residues. The V gene's germline CDR1 is SEHNR and CDR2 FQNEAQ (reference sequence). The CDR3 protein is CASSGRDFIYEQYF.

The chain has TRBV4-3 and TRBJ1-2. There are 15 residues in the CDR3. Per the germline V gene, CDR1 is LGHNA and CDR2 is YSLEER. The CDR3 protein is CASSQDAATYYGYTF.

The chain employs TRBV19 and TRBJ2-7; TCRdb's assignment of TRBD1 cannot be checked, as there is no DNA. Germline V CDR1 and CDR2: LNHDA, SQIVND (reference sequence). CDR3 size: 16 residues. This CDR3 is CASSPRRQGSSYEQYF. Complete variable domain (other parts from reference TRBV19 and TRBJ2-7): DGGITQSPKYLFRKEGQNVTLSCEQNLNHDAMYWYRQDPGQGLRLIYYSQIVNDFQKGDIAEGYSVSREKKESFPLTVTSAQKNPTAFYLCASSPRRQGSSYEQYFGPGTRLTVT.

This chain joins TRBV4-1 and TRBJ1-1; the D call from TCRdb, TRBD1, cannot be confirmed without DNA. The germline V gene has CDR1 MGHRA and CDR2 YSYEKL. The CDR3 runs to 15 residues. CDR3 protein: CASSGRGAMNTEAFF.

The chain uses TRBV20-1 and TRBJ1-1; there is no DNA to check the TCRdb D call of TRBD1. CDR1 and CDR2 from the germline V gene are DFQATT and SNEGSKA (reference sequence). This CDR3 has 14 amino acids. CDR3: CSARSGQGNTEAFF.

V gene TRBV6-6 combines with J gene TRBJ1-5; with no DNA, the TCRdb D assignment of TRBD1 cannot be verified. The length of the CDR3 is 13 residues. Germline V gene data show CDR1 as MNHNY and CDR2 as SVGAGI (reference sequence). CDR3 residues: CASSFRGDQPQHF.

This chain connects TRBV20-1 to TRBJ2-3; TCRdb's D gene call, TRBD1, goes unchecked for lack of DNA. CDR3 length equals 14 residues. CDR1 DFQATT and CDR2 SNEGSKA come from the germline V gene (reference sequence). CDR3 sequence: CSARGTGGIDTQYF.

The rearrangement joins TRBV5-1 to TRBJ2-3. Germline-derived CDR1 and CDR2 are SGHRS and YFSETQ. The CDR3 sequence is 14 residues long. The chain's CDR3 is CASSLGGRTDTQYF.

The chain joins TRBV12-3 or TRBV12-4 to TRBJ2-2; TCRdb's D call of TRBD1 is untestable without DNA. The CDR3 contains 16 residues. CDR3: CASSLWGARGTGELFF.

V gene TRBV5-4 combines with J gene TRBJ2-7. From germline, CDR1 is SGHNT and CDR2 YYREEE (reference sequence). The CDR3 totals 14 residues. CDR3 residues: CASSFERERSEQYF.

This chain uses TRBV2 with TRBJ1-1; as DNA is missing, the TRBD1 call by TCRdb cannot be tested. CDR3 length equals 14 residues. CDR1 SNHLY and CDR2 FYNNEI come from the germline V gene. The CDR3 sequence is CASSGQGAGTEAFF.

J is TRBJ2-6 and V is TRBV5-1; TCRdb gives TRBD2 as the D gene, but with no DNA this cannot be confirmed. CDR3 length: 15 residues. The V gene's germline CDR1 is SGHRS and CDR2 YFSETQ. This chain's CDR3 is CASGEAGVGANVLAF.

J is TRBJ2-1 and V is TRBV20-1; TCRdb calls TRBD1, which cannot be checked without DNA. The CDR3 length is 14 residues. Germline V gene data show CDR1 as DFQATT and CDR2 as SNEGSKA (reference sequence). The CDR3 loop reads CSAPSGQGYNEQFF.

V usage is TRBV20-1 and J usage is TRBJ1-1; without DNA, the TCRdb call of TRBD1 cannot be checked. The CDR3 is made up of 14 amino acids. Germline V gives CDR1 DFQATT, CDR2 SNEGSKA (reference sequence). CDR3 protein: CSARGGRGLAEAFF.

J is TRBJ2-7 and V is TRBV7-2; TCRdb outputs TRBD1, but without DNA this stays unchecked. CDR1 SGHTA and CDR2 FQGNSA come from the germline V gene. This CDR3 comprises 15 residues. This CDR3 is CASSLRSGAYYEQYF.

This sequence joins TRBV13 and TRBJ1-2; TCRdb lists TRBD1, though no DNA is available to test this call. The CDR3 has 16 residues. Germline values: CDR1 PRHDT, CDR2 FYEKMQ (reference sequence). CDR3 sequence reads: CASSQGGTESFYGYTF.

The gene calls are TRBV18 and TRBJ2-7. The CDR3 is 14 amino acids. The germline V gene encodes CDR1 KGHSH and CDR2 LQKENI. The CDR3 sequence is CASSPQTGSPEQYF.

The rearrangement uses TRBV4-2 and TRBJ1-2; TCRdb outputs TRBD1, but without DNA this stays unchecked. The germline gives CDR1 LGHNA, CDR2 YNFKEQ. There are 14 residues in the CDR3. The CDR3 here is CASSQGTVFYGYTF.

The rearrangement joins TRBV19 to TRBJ1-2; the D gene TCRdb calls, TRBD1, cannot be checked with no DNA. The germline CDR1 and CDR2 sequences are LNHDA and SQIVND (reference sequence). The CDR3 runs to 15 residues. The CDR3 loop reads CASSETGDFNYGYTF.

This chain uses TRBV12-3 or TRBV12-4 with TRBJ2-3; there is no DNA to check the TCRdb D call of TRBD1. The length of the CDR3 is 14 residues. CDR3 amino acids: CASSLPAGAHTQYF.

The chain uses TRBV4-1 and TRBJ2-7; TCRdb calls TRBD1, which cannot be checked without DNA. The CDR3 contains 15 residues. Germline CDR1 is MGHRA and CDR2 is YSYEKL. The CDR3 loop is CASSHRQVGTYEQYF.